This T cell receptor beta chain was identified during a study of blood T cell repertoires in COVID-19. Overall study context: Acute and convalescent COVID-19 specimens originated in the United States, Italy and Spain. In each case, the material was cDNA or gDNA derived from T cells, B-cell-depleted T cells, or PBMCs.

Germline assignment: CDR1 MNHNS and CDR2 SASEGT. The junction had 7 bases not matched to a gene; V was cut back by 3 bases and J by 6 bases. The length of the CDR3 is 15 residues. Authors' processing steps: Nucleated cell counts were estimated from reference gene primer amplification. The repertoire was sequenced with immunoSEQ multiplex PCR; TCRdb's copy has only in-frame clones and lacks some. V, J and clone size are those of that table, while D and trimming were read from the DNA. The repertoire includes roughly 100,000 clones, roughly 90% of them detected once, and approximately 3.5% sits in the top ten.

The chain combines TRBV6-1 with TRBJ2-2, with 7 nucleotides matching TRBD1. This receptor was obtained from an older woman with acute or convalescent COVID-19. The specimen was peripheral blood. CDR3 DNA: TGTGCCAGCAGTGAGGTGACAGGGACCTCCGGGGAGCTGTTTTTT. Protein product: CASSEVTGTSGELFF.